The 20 T cell receptor beta chains listed next were all sequenced from one sample in a study of blood T cell repertoires in COVID-19. Method: immunoSEQ multiplex PCR; TCRdb's copy keeps in-frame clones and lacks some. The data hold 45,000 to 55,000 clones, with about nine tenths observed a single time. Sequences were obtained from peripheral blood. These receptors were collected from a middle-aged woman with active COVID-19.

This rearrangement joins TRBV6-6 to TRBJ2-1; D not certain. CDR3 length: 14 residues. The V and J ends lost 0 bases and 6 bases respectively, with 9 bases between them. The germline CDR1 and CDR2 sequences are MNHNY and SVGAGI (reference sequence). The CDR3 reads CASSYSPSVNEQFF. The CDR3 DNA sequence: TGTGCCAGCAGTTACTCGCCATCAGTCAATGAGCAGTTCTTC.

V gene TRBV6-5 combines with J gene TRBJ1-6; no clear D gene. The CDR3 is 15 amino acids. Germline values: CDR1 MNHEY, CDR2 SVGAGI. Deletions cut 0 bases from V and 5 bases from J, with 8 bases between. CDR3 sequence (DNA): TGTGCCAGCAGTTACTCATGGAGGGATAATTCACCCCTCCACTTT. As protein: CASSYSWRDNSPLHF.

V and J are TRBV7-8 and TRBJ2-5, with D possibly being TRBD1 (6 bases). The CDR3 consists of 17 residues. The germline V gene encodes CDR1 SGHVS and CDR2 FQNEAQ. V dropped 0 bases and J dropped 4 bases, with 18 bases sitting between them. The CDR3 DNA is TGTGCCAGCAGCTTAGCGCAGGGGCTAATCTCGGGAGAGACCCAGTACTTC. Translated, it gives CASSLAQGLISGETQYF.

This chain links TRBV27 with TRBJ2-2; D perhaps matches TRBD1 (6 bases). Trimming took 2 bases from V and 6 from J, leaving 10 bases between them. The CDR3 consists of 14 residues. CDR1 MNHEY and CDR2 SMNVEV come from the germline V gene (reference sequence). The CDR3 spells CASSLQAGAGELFF. Here the CDR3 DNA reads TGTGCCAGCAGTTTACAGGCAGGGGCCGGGGAGCTGTTTTTT.

J is TRBJ2-7 and V is TRBV7-9; D is undetermined. Trimming took off 5 bases at V and 2 bases at J, with 22 bases between the two ends. The CDR3 has 17 amino acids. The germline gives CDR1 SEHNR, CDR2 FQNEAQ (reference sequence). The CDR3 DNA reads as TGTGCCAGCAGCAATCTCCTGACCCCGACTTCCACCTACGAGCAGTACTTC. Its translation: CASSNLLTPTSTYEQYF.

The J gene is TRBJ1-3, the V gene TRBV28; 7 positions agree with TRBD1. CDR1 is MDHEN, CDR2 SYDVKM, per germline. V lost 2 bases and J lost 10; bases outside the gene matches: 8. This CDR3 has 14 residues. The chain's CDR3 is CASSLDRATKTIYF. DNA of the CDR3: TGTGCCAGCAGTTTAGACAGGGCCACTAAGACCATATATTTT.

The chain combines TRBV6-5 with TRBJ1-1; 7 nucleotides align to TRBD1. Germline trimming cut 6 bases from V and 4 bases from J; bases unmatched to any gene: 8. The germline V gene has CDR1 MNHEY and CDR2 SVGAGI. This CDR3 is built from 14 residues. CDR3 residues: CASSHRQGPTEAFF. CDR3 DNA: TGTGCCAGCAGCCATAGACAGGGACCCACTGAAGCTTTCTTT.

This clone was seen only once. This rearrangement joins TRBV6-2 or TRBV6-3 to TRBJ1-2; a weak D match, TRBD1 (6 bases). CDR1 and CDR2 from the germline V gene are MNHEY and SVGEGT. The CDR3 consists of 15 residues. Trimming took off 0 bases at V and 6 bases at J, with 14 bases between the two ends. For the CDR3, the DNA is TGTGCCAGCAGTTACTCGCCAGGGGCTATCGATGGCTACACCTTC. Protein: CASSYSPGAIDGYTF.

The chain combines TRBV6-2 or TRBV6-3 with TRBJ2-2; 7 bases are shared with TRBD2. This CDR3 region has 17 residues. Looked up from germline, CDR1 is MNHEY and CDR2 is SVGEGT. V lost 4 bases, J lost 3 bases, and 11 bases stayed unmatched. DNA of the CDR3: TGTGCCAGCAGTTTGTCCCGCGGGGGAATGCACACCGGGGAGCTGTTTTTT. Translation gives CASSLSRGGMHTGELFF.

V gene TRBV11-2 combines with J gene TRBJ1-6; D ambiguous. The CDR3 sequence is 14 residues long. V gave up 0 bases and J gave up 9 bases, with 9 bases separating them. CDR1 SGHAT and CDR2 FQNNGV come from the germline V gene. The CDR3 loop reads CASSLDSFFSPLHF. In nucleotides, the CDR3 is TGTGCCAGCAGCTTAGATTCATTTTTTTCACCCCTCCACTTT. The full variable domain, its missing parts supplied by reference TRBV11-2 and TRBJ1-6, is EAGVAQSPRYKIIEKRQSVAFWCNPISGHATLYWYQQILGQGPKLLIQFQNNGVVDDSQLPKDRFSAERLKGVDSTLKIQPAKLEDSAVYLCASSLDSFFSPLHFGNGTRLTVT.

This clone appeared once. The V and J genes are TRBV5-5 and TRBJ1-1, with D unclear. The CDR3 runs to 16 residues. Germline V gene sequence: CDR1 SGHKS, CDR2 YYEKEE (reference sequence). Trimming shortened V by 3 bases and J by 2 bases, and 17 bases separated the two germline ends. CDR3 amino acids: CASSWAFRQVNTEAFF. The CDR3 DNA is TGTGCCAGCAGCTGGGCTTTCAGGCAGGTAAACACTGAAGCTTTCTTT.

This chain's CDR3 is CASSPLQDSYNEQFF. The CDR3 nucleotides are TGTGCCAGCTCACCGCTACAGGACAGCTACAATGAGCAGTTCTTC. This chain links TRBV18 with TRBJ2-1; D possibly corresponds to TRBD1 (6 bases). V was cut by 3 bases and J by 3 bases, with 12 bases left in between. CDR3 length: 15 residues. Germline V gene data show CDR1 as KGHSH and CDR2 as LQKENI.

The gene calls are TRBV30 and TRBJ1-4; 9 bases are a match to TRBD1. V shed 5 bases and J 6 bases; nucleotides not matched to a gene: 10. CDR1 GTSNPN and CDR2 SVGIG come from the germline V gene (reference sequence). CDR3 length: 15 amino acids. The CDR3 nucleotides read TGTGCCTGGGCTCCCCGGGGACAGGGCGATGAAAAACTGTTTTTT. The encoded protein is CAWAPRGQGDEKLFF.

The chain couples TRBV18 to TRBJ2-5, with D possibly being TRBD1 (5 bases). The CDR3 is 13 residues long. Trimming cost V 3 bases and J 5 bases, with 10 bases left between them. Germline CDR1 and CDR2: KGHSH and LQKENI. This CDR3 reads CASSPQGRETQYF. Written as DNA, the CDR3 is TGTGCCAGCTCACCTCAGGGTAGGGAGACCCAGTACTTC.

The V gene is TRBV7-2, the J gene TRBJ2-7, with 11 bases matching TRBD1. The trim removed 5 bases at V and 6 bases at J, leaving 9 bases unmatched. The CDR3 is made up of 15 amino acids. Germline V CDR1 and CDR2: SGHTA, FQGNSA. The CDR3 here is CASSPRTGGAGEQYF. The CDR3, as DNA: TGTGCCAGCAGCCCGCGGACAGGGGGCGCGGGCGAGCAGTACTTC.

The V and J genes are TRBV6-6 and TRBJ2-1, with D maybe TRBD2 (5 bases). Between the trimmed V and J ends, which lost 10 bases and 0 bases, there was a span of 13 bases. The V gene's germline CDR1 is MNHNY and CDR2 SVGAGI (reference sequence). The CDR3 is 14 amino acids. CDR3 nucleotides: TGTGCCACATGGACCACTAGCTCCTACAATGAGCAGTTCTTC. Its translation is CATWTTSSYNEQFF.

The chain joins TRBV5-4 to TRBJ2-5; 8 bases are a match to TRBD1. The CDR3 is 14 amino acids. CDR1 and CDR2 (germline): SGHNT, YYREEE (reference sequence). The J segment lost 5 bases and the V segment lost 4 bases, leaving 7 bases of the junction unmatched. The CDR3 bases are TGTGCCAGCAGCAACCAGGGGGCCAGTGAGACCCAGTACTTC. The encoded protein is CASSNQGASETQYF.

The genes are TRBV11-1 and TRBJ2-7; perhaps TRBD1 as D (5 bases). Germline assignment: CDR1 SGHAT and CDR2 FQDESV (reference sequence). The CDR3 totals 14 residues. Trimming shortened V by 5 bases and J by 2 bases, and 13 bases separated the two germline ends. The CDR3 protein is CASSDGRAAYEQYF. The CDR3 nucleotides read TGTGCCAGCAGCGATGGCAGGGCGGCCTACGAGCAGTACTTC.

The V and J genes are TRBV5-1 and TRBJ2-3; D perhaps matches TRBD2 (5 bases). The germline CDR1 and CDR2 sequences are SGHRS and YFSETQ. V lost 1 base, J lost 2 bases, and 8 bases lay in between. This CDR3 comprises 14 residues. CDR3 region: CASSLTRDTDTQYF. The CDR3 DNA reads TGCGCCAGCAGCTTGACTAGGGACACAGATACGCAGTATTTT.

V is TRBV3-1 (or the pseudogene TRBV3-2) and J is TRBJ1-2, with 8 bases lining up with TRBD1. The CDR3 is 13 residues long. V was pared by 6 bases and J by 8 bases, with 8 bases of the junction left unmatched. Germline V gives CDR1 LGHDT, CDR2 YNNKEL (reference sequence). The DNA for the CDR3 is TGTGCCAGCAGTTCGACAGGGGCCGTCGGCTACACCTTC. This translates into CASSSTGAVGYTF.